A single sample is the source of the 20 T cell receptor beta chains below, sequenced in a study of metastatic and nonmetastatic thyroid tumors. TCRdb re-called clones from the PCR reads using MiXCR. This table has around 28,000 clones, about 17% appearing once. Patients underwent thyroid surgery, and none had received any treatment before it. Sample: blood. These receptors all come from a female donor with papillary thyroid cancer or a benign thyroid nodule (not recorded which). Some clones in this sample may be carry-over from other donors' samples.

This clone was seen a handful of times. This chain uses TRBV6-1 with TRBJ2-7; 10 nucleotides match TRBD1. Trimming cost V 6 bases and J 2 bases; bases outside gene matches: 4. This CDR3 region has 14 residues. The germline V gene encodes CDR1 MNHNS and CDR2 SASEGT. The CDR3 region has the DNA TGTGCCAGCAGGAGGGGACAGGGGACCTACGAGCAGTACTTC. Encoded protein: CASRRGQGTYEQYF.

This clone was recorded many times. The chain joins TRBV30 to TRBJ1-2; the match to TRBD1 covers 10 bases. The CDR3 totals 14 residues. Germline CDR1 GTSNPN, CDR2 SVGIG (reference sequence). With V trimmed by 3 bases and J by 5 bases, 6 bases remained unmatched. CDR3 sequence: CAWSGQGEVYGYTF. For the CDR3, the DNA is TGTGCCTGGAGCGGACAGGGGGAAGTTTATGGCTACACCTTC.

The chain recombines TRBV6-1 with TRBJ2-1; D gene uncertain. CDR1 is MNHNS, CDR2 SASEGT, per germline. The CDR3 is 14 amino acids. V lost 7 bases, J lost 3 bases, and 13 bases lay in between. CDR3 sequence: CASTRDARYNEQFF. Written as DNA, the CDR3 is TGTGCCAGCACGCGAGACGCTCGCTACAATGAGCAGTTCTTC.

This clone was detected ten times or more. V is TRBV4-2 and J is TRBJ2-2; no reliable D call. The CDR3 spans 14 residues. Trimming took off 5 bases at V and 3 bases at J, with 10 bases between the two ends. CDR1 LGHNA and CDR2 YNFKEQ come from the germline V gene. Written as DNA, the CDR3 is TGTGCCAGCAGCTTGACCATTGACACCGGGGAGCTGTTTTTT. Its protein product is CASSLTIDTGELFF.

The V call is TRBV12-3 or TRBV12-4, the J call TRBJ2-1; D ambiguous. The CDR3 spans 15 residues. Trimming took off 1 base at V and 3 bases at J, with 10 bases between the two ends. The CDR3 sequence is CASSLGLLGYNEQFF. CDR3 DNA sequence: TGTGCCAGCAGTTTAGGACTCCTGGGCTACAATGAGCAGTTCTTC.

On this clone: The same CDR3 is also encoded by other DNA sequences in this sample. The V gene is TRBV2, the J gene TRBJ2-7; D ambiguous. Per germline, CDR1 SNHLY and CDR2 FYNNEI. V lost 7 bases and J lost 12, with 22 bases in between. The CDR3 sequence is 13 residues long. The CDR3 DNA follows: TGTGCCAGCACAAGAGTAGGAGCTCAAGAGTGGTACTTC. It codes for CASTRVGAQEWYF.

This clone was recorded many times. CDR3 residues: CASRRTADYEQYF. The DNA for the CDR3 is TGTGCCAGCAGAAGGACGGCAGACTACGAGCAGTACTTC. V is TRBV3-1 and J is TRBJ2-7, with D hard to call. Germline CDR1 is LGHDT and CDR2 is YNNKEL (reference sequence). V gave up 6 bases and J gave up 3 bases, with 12 bases separating them. The CDR3 is made up of 13 amino acids.

The chain carries TRBV5-6 and TRBJ1-2; tentatively, D is TRBD1 (5 bases). Germline-derived CDR1 and CDR2 are SGHDT and YYEEEE. V was cut by 0 bases and J by 5 bases, with 8 bases left in between. The length of the CDR3 is 13 residues. The CDR3 DNA reads TGTGCCAGCAGCTTGGAGACAGAGTATGGCTACACCTTC. Amino acid sequence: CASSLETEYGYTF.

This chain uses TRBV10-1 with TRBJ1-1, with unresolved D. Germline loops: CDR1 WNHNN, CDR2 SYGVQD (reference sequence). V shed 0 bases and J shed 7 bases, with 15 bases lying between them. This CDR3 is 15 amino acids long. The CDR3 is CASSESIWKEDEAFF. The CDR3 DNA is TGCGCCAGCAGTGAGTCCATCTGGAAGGAAGATGAAGCTTTCTTT.

The table lists this clone with many counts. A read error is possible here, since a much larger clone lies one base away. The identical CDR3 is also encoded by other nucleotide sequences in the sample. V gene TRBV19 combines with J gene TRBJ1-6; D is unresolved. CDR3 length equals 16 residues. Per germline, CDR1 LNHDA and CDR2 SQIVND (reference sequence). The DNA for the CDR3 is TGTGCCAGCAGTATATCCCGGACCCTAAATAATTCACCCCTCCACTTT. It encodes CASSISRTLNNSPLHF. Full variable domain (rest looked up from reference TRBV19 and TRBJ1-6): DGGITQSPKYLFRKEGQNVTLSCEQNLNHDAMYWYRQDPGQGLRLIYYSQIVNDFQKGDIAEGYSVSREKKESFPLTVTSAQKNPTAFYLCASSISRTLNNSPLHFGNGTRLTVT.

In this sample, this clone turned up many times. The rearrangement uses TRBV6-2 or TRBV6-3 and TRBJ1-4; D remains unclear. Germline lookup yields CDR1 MNHEY and CDR2 SVGEGT. Trimming removed 6 bases at V and 0 bases at J, with 11 bases between. The CDR3 consists of 15 residues. The CDR3 loop is CASSPFIATNEKLFF. The CDR3 DNA reads as TGTGCCAGCAGCCCTTTCATCGCAACTAATGAAAAACTGTTTTTT.

Ten or more counts support this clone. V and J are TRBV9 and TRBJ2-1; 9 bases line up with TRBD2. The CDR3 sequence is 13 residues long. CDR1 and CDR2 from the germline V gene are SGDLS and YYNGEE. J was trimmed by 7 bases and V by 4 bases; bases with no gene match: 3. The CDR3 DNA reads as TGTGCCAGCAGCCCAGCGGGAGGAAATGAGCAGTTCTTC. It translates to CASSPAGGNEQFF.

The chain has TRBV2 and TRBJ1-2, with 8 bases fitting TRBD1. V gave up 6 bases and J gave up 1 base; unmatched junction bases: 1. Germline lookup yields CDR1 SNHLY and CDR2 FYNNEI. CDR3 length: 13 amino acids. The CDR3: CASRGQVNYGYTF. The CDR3, as DNA: TGTGCCAGCAGGGGACAGGTTAACTATGGCTACACCTTC.

The rearrangement links TRBV18 to TRBJ2-3, with D unclear. There are 17 residues in the CDR3. The germline V gene has CDR1 KGHSH and CDR2 LQKENI. Trimming removed 2 bases from V and 6 bases from J, with 21 bases in between. For the CDR3, the DNA is TGTGCCAGCTCACCAGATTTTCAAGGGTTTTTCGGGGATACGCAGTATTTT. Encoded protein: CASSPDFQGFFGDTQYF.

This clone was observed at least ten times. The sample has other DNA sequences that encode this CDR3 too. The J gene is TRBJ1-2, the V gene TRBV5-6; D is undetermined. This CDR3 contains 13 residues. V gave up 4 bases and J gave up 2 bases, with 9 bases separating them. Germline lookup yields CDR1 SGHDT and CDR2 YYEEEE. CDR3 region: CASSPINNYGYTF. In DNA form, the CDR3 reads TGTGCCAGCAGCCCGATCAACAACTATGGCTACACCTTC.

This clone showed up many times. The chain joins TRBV30 to TRBJ2-7; 8 nucleotides align to TRBD2. Germline CDR1 is GTSNPN and CDR2 is SVGIG (reference sequence). The CDR3 consists of 13 residues. The V and J ends lost 2 bases and 4 bases, in that order; junction bases with no gene match: 4. As DNA, the CDR3 is TGTGCCTGGAGTCGGGGGGGAGATTACGAGCAGTACTTC. It specifies CAWSRGGDYEQYF.

This clone has just a few counts. A read error may be the cause here, since a much bigger clone is one base away. This CDR3 fails to terminate in the conserved phenylalanine or tryptophan, so it likely reflects a read error. Other DNA sequences from this sample encode an identical CDR3 as well. The chain links TRBV6-1 to TRBJ2-5; D is perhaps TRBD1 or TRBD2 (5 bases each). The CDR3 contains 13 residues. CDR1 is MNHNS and CDR2 is SASEGT in the germline V gene. The V and J ends lost 6 bases and 5 bases respectively, with 13 bases between them. The CDR3 sequence is CASSGTGLETQYS. CDR3 DNA: TGTGCCAGCAGCGGGACCGGGTTGGAGACCCAGTACTCC.

Judged by abundance, this clone is medium-sized. The chain is built from TRBV12-3 or TRBV12-4 and TRBJ1-2, with D uncertain. Trimming removed 1 base from V and 3 bases from J, with 9 bases in between. CDR3 length: 14 residues. The DNA of the CDR3 is TGTGCCAGCAGTTTAGGGGTCCTCGACTATGGCTACACCTTC. Translated, it gives CASSLGVLDYGYTF.

The CDR3 DNA sequence: TGTGCCAGCAGTTTACGGGCGGCTTCTTTCTTT. The encoded protein is CASSLRAASFF. The chain links TRBV28 to TRBJ1-1; D is undetermined. The CDR3 spans 11 residues. The V and J ends lost 2 bases and 12 bases respectively, with 10 bases between them. Germline V gene sequence: CDR1 MDHEN, CDR2 SYDVKM. Full variable domain (outside the CDR3, taken from reference TRBV28 and TRBJ1-1): DVKVTQSSRYLVKRTGEKVFLECVQDMDHENMFWYRQDPGLGLRLIYFSYDVKMKEKGDIPEGYSVSREKKERFSLILESASTNQTSMYLCASSLRAASFFGQGTRLTVV.

Judged by abundance, this clone is medium-sized. The chain recombines TRBV10-1 with TRBJ2-6; 9 bases fit TRBD1. The CDR3 is 14 amino acids. Germline V gives CDR1 WNHNN, CDR2 SYGVQD (reference sequence). Trimming removed 0 bases from V and 12 bases from J; junction bases left unmatched: 3. CDR3 sequence: CASSESGQGAVLTF. CDR3 DNA sequence: TGCGCCAGCAGTGAGTCGGGACAGGGTGCCGTCCTGACTTTC.